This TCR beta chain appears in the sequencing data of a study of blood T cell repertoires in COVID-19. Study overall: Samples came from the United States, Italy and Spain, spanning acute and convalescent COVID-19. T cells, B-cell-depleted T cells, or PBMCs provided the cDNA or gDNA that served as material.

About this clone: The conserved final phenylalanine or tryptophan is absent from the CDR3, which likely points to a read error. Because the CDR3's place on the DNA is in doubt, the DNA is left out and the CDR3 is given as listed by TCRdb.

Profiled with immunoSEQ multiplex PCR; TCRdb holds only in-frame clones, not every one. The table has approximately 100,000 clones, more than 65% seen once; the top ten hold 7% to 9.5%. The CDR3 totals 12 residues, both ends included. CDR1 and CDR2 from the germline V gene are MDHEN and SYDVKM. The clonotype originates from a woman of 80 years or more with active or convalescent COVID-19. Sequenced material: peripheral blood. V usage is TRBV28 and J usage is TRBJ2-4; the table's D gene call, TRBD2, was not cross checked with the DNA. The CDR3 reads CALLGLAGGRSL.